This T cell receptor (beta chain) appears in the sequencing data of a study of CD8+ T cells in alopecia areata (dated by TCRdb to the late 2010s). Concerning the study at large: Treated patients were enrolled in an open-label pilot trial of oral tofacitinib, 5 to 10 mg twice daily, for moderate-to-severe alopecia areata. Tofacitinib was given for 6 to 18 months, followed by 6 months of follow-up off drug to assess delayed response and recurrence. Disease severity in treated patients was measured with the SALT score, which quantifies the percentage of affected scalp surface area. To study T cell clonal expansion in alopecia areata, the researchers applied high-throughput TCRbeta sequencing to both the C3H/HeJ mouse model and human patients. In humans, TCRbeta sequencing was performed on scalp tissue and on sorted CD4+ and CD8+ peripheral blood T cells from healthy controls and from patients with patchy or totalis/universalis alopecia areata. Patients on tofacitinib were biopsied at baseline and after 4 and 24 weeks of treatment, and several of the patients also had a later scalp biopsy. Clonality in the scalp was compared among normal scalp (n=4), patchy alopecia areata scalp (n=8), and alopecia totalis/universalis scalp (n=8). The RNA source kit depended on sample type: the PAXgene miRNA kit for fixed scalp, the miRNeasy kit for PBMCs, and the RNeasy kit for mouse skin. Amplification of TCRbeta CDR3 regions was done by immunoSEQ multiplex PCR using 35 Vbeta forward primers and 13 Jbeta reverse primers. The paper's findings and limits, for the study overall: Compared with normal scalp, lesional scalp had higher clonality and more expanded CD8+ clones, particularly in alopecia totalis/universalis, a pattern that suggests antigenic drive. Shared TCR sequences between patients were less evident than in mice, which may be partly attributable to HLA diversity in the patient population. During tofacitinib treatment, many expanded lesional clones stuck around in both scalp and blood, and this persistence may partly explain why relapse happens after treatment is stopped. Scalp clonality and the number of expanded CD8+ clones among the top 100 scalp clones were significantly decreased by tofacitinib. Because the treated cohort was small and had only one nonresponder, larger studies are needed to examine links between baseline CD8+ expansion and response. Resident alphabeta T cells in normal human skin are also sequenced, complicating scalp TCR repertoire analysis, unlike mouse skin dominated by gammadelta T cells.

The intended sense of this specimen's treatment or condition label: oral pan-JAK inhibitor, 5-10 mg twice daily. Peripheral blood and lesional scalp punch biopsies were obtained from patients with alopecia areata. PBMCs were isolated by density centrifugation and stained for CD3, CD4 and CD8, after which CD4+ and CD8+ T cells were sorted on a FACSAria. This clone has a handful of counts. It lacks a known antigen. One base away there is no much larger clone; base qualities are not given. CDR3 length: 16 amino acids, cysteine to phenylalanine. Solely the CDR3 DNA is kept, with 48 bases framed from the first base. V has 5 bases trimmed and J has 4 bases trimmed; junction bases matching no gene number 3. CDR1 and CDR2, per the germline V gene, are SGHAT and FQNNGV. The library was built by means of the immunoSEQ multiplex PCR assay. RNA was extracted from all samples and reverse transcribed into cDNA, which served as template for TCR sequencing. SuperScript III was used for first-strand cDNA synthesis, primed with a 2:1 mix of oligo-dT and random hexamers. A synthetic immune receptor repertoire was used to gauge amplification bias, and whatever bias remained was removed computationally. The authors' analysis ran thus. Raw reads were preprocessed to remove errors, and CDR3 was defined by IMGT conventions from the conserved cysteine to phenylalanine. To get clonality, Shannon entropy was normalized by log2 of the number of productive unique TCRs and the result was subtracted from 1. Whether each scalp clone was CD4 or CD8 was inferred by checking scalp TCRbeta sequences against the CD4 and CD8 repertoires from sorted blood. The clones in this table, taken by TCRdb from immuneACCESS, are in-frame only. Not every clone is retained; where verified, under half of the shortfall comes from an unresolved V gene, and the cause of the rest is unknown. V, J and clone size are taken as reported in that table, and D and trimming were inferred from the DNA itself. For this sample the table gives some 180,000 clones, of which about half were detected only once. The ten largest clones add up to roughly a tenth of the sample.

The clonotype originates from a human donor with alopecia areata. Specimen: CD8+ T cells sorted from blood, collected around week 54, from a patient treated with tofacitinib. The V and J genes are TRBV11-2 and TRBJ2-2, and 14 bases in between align with TRBD2. The DNA sequence is as follows: TGTGCCAGCAGCAAGACTAGCGGGGGGGCCACCGGGGAGCTGTTTTTT. It encodes CASSKTSGGATGELFF. With the rest looked up from the reference TRBV11-2 and TRBJ2-2 genes rather than sequenced, the full variable domain is EAGVAQSPRYKIIEKRQSVAFWCNPISGHATLYWYQQILGQGPKLLIQFQNNGVVDDSQLPKDRFSAERLKGVDSTLKIQPAKLEDSAVYLCASSKTSGGATGELFFGEGSRLTVL.